The following is a T cell receptor beta chain sequence with its context. Investigators amplified TCR beta CDR3 regions from RNA transcripts. The workflow started with a first-round RT-PCR run with HTBI primers and then moved on to a second-round multiplex PCR. TCRdb reprocessed the multiplex PCR reads via MiXCR and lists one record per CDR3 protein. The table has 450,000 to 600,000 distinct CDR3 sequences, roughly 39% seen once. J was trimmed by 4 bases and V by 3 bases; bases with no gene match: 9. The CDR3 loop spans 16 amino acids. This sample stems from a study of Graves' ophthalmopathy and Graves' hyperthyroidism.

The rearrangement links TRBV12-3 or TRBV12-4 to TRBJ2-5, with 9 bases fitting TRBD1. The receptor was isolated from an adult man with Graves' hyperthyroidism. Material for sequencing was peripheral blood or thyroid tissue (not recorded which). The CDR3 region has the DNA TGTGCCAGCAGTTTGGCCGGGACAGGGCCGAGAGAGACCCAGTACTTC. Amino acids: CASSLAGTGPRETQYF.